This TCR beta chain was sequenced in a study of CD8 T cells in ankylosing spondylitis. Study results and caveats: Matched ankylosing spondylitis synovial fluid reportedly showed significant enrichment of disease-linked clones. Disease-linked clones proved CD8+ and comparatively uncommon in peripheral blood. Some of the motif variants had earlier been found in reactive arthritis patients' fluid and blood. There was a TCR beta motif, made of several highly homologous variants, that appeared characteristic of ankylosing spondylitis blood.

With molecular barcodes, quantitative 5'-RACE was used to make the TCR beta libraries. TCRdb re-called the 5' RACE reads with MiXCR, one entry per CDR3 protein. This sample has some 400,000 distinct CDR3 sequences, with around 22% found just once. Only a few counts were recorded for this clonotype. The target antigen is unknown. This CDR3 region has 15 residues. The J segment lost 10 bases and the V segment lost 1 base, leaving 11 bases of the junction unmatched. The TCR sequence derives from a male donor with ankylosing spondylitis. Sequenced: blood, either unsorted or a sorted T cell fraction (not recorded which). This chain links TRBV12-3 or TRBV12-4 with TRBJ1-1; TRBD1 matches at 8 bases. The CDR3 reads CASSLGTGQLVGAFF. In DNA, the CDR3 is TGTGCCAGCAGTTTAGGGACAGGGCAGCTGGTGGGAGCTTTCTTT.